The 26 T cell receptor beta chains reported below all come from one sample, sequenced in a study of CD8+ T cells in alopecia areata. cDNA serving as the sequencing template came from extracted, reverse transcribed RNA. Clones were sequenced by immunoSEQ multiplex PCR, and TCRdb holds only the in-frame ones, with some missing. This repertoire holds 290,000 or so clones, and none appear only once. The study sorted pooled cutaneous lymph node cells by CD4, CD8alpha, NKG2D, NKG2ACE and other markers. The specimen was CD4+ T cells sorted from a lymph node. These receptors were obtained from a C3H/HeJ mouse with alopecia areata. This strain's MHC haplotype is H2-k.

This clone was detected many times. Any gene name here is a mouse gene name. The read terminates 4 residues ahead of where the CDR3 ends, so the germline J gene completes it. Other DNA sequences in this specimen translate into the identical CDR3. The chain carries TRBV13-1 and TRBJ2-7, with a tentative D call TRBD1 (6 bases). Per the germline V gene, CDR1 is NSHNY and CDR2 is SYGAGN. This CDR3 comprises 11 residues. The CDR3 region is CASSQGYEQYF. The sequenced CDR3 bases are TGTGCCAGCAGTCAGGGGTAT.

This clone was seen only a few times. Genes and germline come from the mouse. The read comes to an end 4 residues before the CDR3 does, leaving the germline J gene to fill in the end. The chain recombines TRBV5 with TRBJ2-5; TRBD2 matches 7 bases. The junction had 3 bases not matched to a gene; V was cut back by 0 bases and J by 0 bases. Germline CDR1 reads LGHNA; CDR2 reads YNLKQL (reference sequence). The CDR3 has 16 amino acids. The CDR3 sequence is CASSQELGFNQDTQYF. The part of the CDR3 DNA that was read is TGTGCCAGCAGCCAAGAACTGGGGTTTAACCAAGAC.

Of note for this clone: Mouse gene names and germline throughout. Sequencing ends 4 residues short of the CDR3 end; the germline J gene provides the rest. V is TRBV19 and J is TRBJ2-5, with D hard to call. Germline CDR1 FNHDT, CDR2 SITEND (reference sequence). V was trimmed by 5 bases and J by 3 bases, leaving 13 bases between them. CDR3 size: 14 residues. The CDR3 sequence is CASSRRLFQDTQYF. The CDR3 bases that were read are TGTGCCAGCAGCCGCCGACTTTTTCAAGAC. Full variable domain (missing parts from reference TRBV19 and TRBJ2-5): GGIITQTPKFLIGQEGQKLTLKCQQNFNHDTMYWYRQDSGKGLRLIYYSITENDLQKGDLSEGYDASREKKSSFSLTVTSAQKNEMAVFLCASSRRLFQDTQYFGPGTRLLVL.

In this sample, this clone turned up a few times. Genes and germline are mouse. The observed sequence ends 4 residues before the CDR3 terminus, with the missing tail filled in from the germline J gene. The V and J genes are TRBV1 and TRBJ2-2; 8 nucleotides align to TRBD2. CDR3 size: 16 residues. CDR1 and CDR2 (germline): NSQYPW, LRSPGD (reference sequence). V shed 3 bases, J shed 3 bases, and the junction held 6 bases outside the gene matches. CDR3 region: CTCSAEGGRDTGQLYF. The part of the CDR3 DNA that was read is TGCACCTGCAGTGCTGAGGGGGGGCGAGACACCGGG.

To note about this clone: The gene symbols are mouse symbols. The read falls 4 residues short of the CDR3 end, and the missing part is taken from the germline J gene. J is TRBJ2-5 and V is TRBV5; D not resolved. Trimming took 5 bases from V and 0 from J, leaving 6 bases between them. This CDR3 is 13 amino acids long. The germline V gene has CDR1 LGHNA and CDR2 YNLKQL (reference sequence). CDR3 DNA, as far as it was read: TGTGCCAGCAGCTCAATTAACCAAGAC. Its protein product is CASSSINQD. The complete CDR3 sequence is CASSSINQDTQYF.

This clone came up many times. Genes and germline come from the mouse. The read stops 4 residues short of the end of the CDR3; the missing end is completed from the germline J gene. The rearrangement uses TRBV17 and TRBJ2-4; D not resolved. V was clipped by 0 bases and J by 0 bases, with 4 bases between them. This CDR3 contains 14 residues. Germline CDR1 reads MNHDT; CDR2 reads YYDKIL. CDR3 in amino acids: CASSRDRSQNTLYF. CDR3 DNA, as far as it was read: TGTGCTAGCAGTAGAGACAGAAGTCAAAAC. Together with reference TRBV17 and TRBJ2-4, the CDR3 gives the full variable domain: DTTVKQNPRYKLARVGKPVNLICSQTMNHDTMYWYQKKPNQAPKLLLFYYDKILNREADTFEKFQSSRPNNSFCSLYIGSAGLEYSAMYLCASSRDRSQNTLYFGAGTRLSVL.

For this clone: Gene names denote mouse genes. The read finishes 4 residues shy of the CDR3 end, and the germline J gene is used to complete it. The chain couples TRBV1 to TRBJ1-1; 7 bases are shared with TRBD1. CDR3 length: 14 residues. V was pared by 4 bases and J by 3 bases, with 5 bases of the junction left unmatched. Per the germline V gene, CDR1 is NSQYPW and CDR2 is LRSPGD (reference sequence). Partial CDR3 DNA: TGCACCTGCAGTGGTTCCGGGACAGACACA. Protein sequence: CTCSGSGTDT. The full CDR3 protein reads CTCSGSGTDTEVFF.

A remark on this clone: All gene names here are mouse names. The read ends 4 residues before the CDR3 terminus; that terminus is restored from the germline J gene. This chain uses TRBV5 with TRBJ2-5, with 10 positions matching TRBD2. Trimming cost V 2 bases and J 2 bases; bases outside gene matches: 7. The CDR3 runs 17 residues. Per germline, CDR1 LGHNA and CDR2 YNLKQL (reference sequence). The CDR3 reads CASSQLGLGGLQDTQYF. The CDR3 DNA, read in part, is TGTGCCAGCAGCCAACTGGGGCTGGGGGGGCTCCAAGAC.

This clone was counted between two and nine times. The genes and germline here are from mouse. The same CDR3 also results from other DNA sequences found in this sample. The covered CDR3 bases are TGTGCCAGCAGTATCAAGAGTGCAGAA. Amino acids: CASSIKSAE. The whole CDR3 reads CASSIKSAETLYF. V usage is TRBV19 and J usage is TRBJ2-3; D gene unclear. The read is 4 residues too short to cover the CDR3 end, so that end is filled in from the germline J gene. V was trimmed by 2 bases and J by 0 bases, leaving 4 bases between them. In germline, CDR1 is FNHDT, CDR2 SITEND (reference sequence). This CDR3 has 13 amino acids.

Note on this clone: All gene names here are mouse names. The CDR3 extends 4 residues past the end of the read, so its final part is completed from the germline J gene. V and J are TRBV13-1 and TRBJ1-1, with a possible D match to TRBD1 (6 bases). Trimming left V 5 bases short and J 4 bases short, with 12 bases between. The germline gives CDR1 NSHNY, CDR2 SYGAGN. The CDR3 is 13 residues long. The CDR3 here is CASRAGVGTEVFF. CDR3 bases read: TGTGCCAGCAGGGCAGGGGTGGGCACA.

For this clone: The genes are named according to mouse. The CDR3 end is not reached by the read, which stops 4 residues before it; the germline J gene fills it in. This chain links TRBV2 with TRBJ1-2; TRBD1 matches at 10 bases. This CDR3 has 16 amino acids. Germline V gene lookup returns CDR1 LGHNA and CDR2 YSYQKL. CDR3 sequence: CASSQIPGQGWSDYTF. Incomplete CDR3 DNA: TGTGCCAGCAGCCAAATACCGGGACAGGGGTGGTCC.

A few counts support this clone. Gene names follow the mouse nomenclature. The sequence runs out 4 residues before the end of the CDR3; the remainder is reconstructed from the germline J gene. The sample has other DNA sequences that encode this CDR3 too. The chain has TRBV1 and TRBJ2-5; 10 bases agree with TRBD2. The CDR3 contains 15 residues. Germline V lookup: CDR1 NSQYPW, CDR2 LRSPGD (reference sequence). The DNA read from the CDR3 is TGCACCTGCAGTGCAAGGACTGGGGGAGAAGAC. Encoded protein: CTCSARTGGED. The whole CDR3 region reads CTCSARTGGEDTQYF.

For this clone: Gene names and germline match the mouse. Read sequence stops 4 residues before the CDR3 end, and the germline J gene provides the missing end. This rearrangement joins TRBV1 to TRBJ2-5, with 10 nucleotides matching TRBD2. Germline CDR1 and CDR2: NSQYPW and LRSPGD (reference sequence). This CDR3 has 16 residues. CDR3 residues: CTCSAINWGGGDTQYF. Partial CDR3 DNA: TGCACCTGCAGTGCGATCAACTGGGGGGGAGGAGAC.

In its sample, this clone was seen a few times. Gene labels here are mouse ones. The read ends 4 residues shy of where the CDR3 ends; the end is completed using the germline J gene. The chain combines TRBV13-1 with TRBJ2-7; 7 bases line up with TRBD2. Germline CDR1 is NSHNY and CDR2 is SYGAGN. V shed 2 bases and J 0 bases; nucleotides not matched to a gene: 5. CDR3 length equals 15 residues. The DNA read from the CDR3 is TGTGCCAGCAGTGAGGGGGGGAGGAGCTCCTAT. Amino acid sequence: CASSEGGRSSY. The CDR3 as a whole reads CASSEGGRSSYEQYF.

This clone came up a few times. Genes and germline are mouse. Read sequence stops 4 residues before the CDR3 end, and the germline J gene provides the missing end. The chain employs TRBV13-3 and TRBJ2-3; the match to TRBD1 covers 7 bases. The germline CDR1 and CDR2 sequences are NNHDY and SYVADS. The CDR3 totals 12 residues. V gave up 9 bases and J gave up 4 bases; unmatched junction bases: 5. The sequenced CDR3 bases are TGTGCCACCCTGACAGGGTCAGAA. Its protein product is CATLTGSE. The CDR3 in its entirety is CATLTGSETLYF.

As for this clone: Mouse gene names apply. Sequencing ends 3 residues short of the CDR3 end; the germline J gene provides the rest. Other DNA sequences in the sample encode the same CDR3. The chain links TRBV13-1 to TRBJ1-6; 7 positions match TRBD1. TRBJ1-6 is classed as an ORF, of uncertain function. V was pared by 2 bases and J by 1 base, with 0 bases of the junction left unmatched. CDR3 length equals 15 residues. CDR1 and CDR2 (germline): NSHNY, SYGAGN. CDR3 sequence reads: CASSEQGSYNSPLYF. The part of the CDR3 DNA that was read is TGTGCCAGCAGTGAACAGGGGTCCTATAATTCGCCC.

As concerns this clone: Mouse germline and gene names are used. The CDR3 goes on 4 residues after the read ends, and that part is filled in from the germline J gene. This CDR3 is also generated by other DNA sequences in the sample. The chain couples TRBV5 to TRBJ2-7; TRBD2 agrees at 10 bases. CDR1 LGHNA and CDR2 YNLKQL come from the germline V gene (reference sequence). The CDR3 is 15 amino acids. The CDR3 reads CASSQTGTGAYEQYF. The part of the CDR3 DNA that was read is TGTGCCAGCAGCCAAACCGGGACTGGGGCATAT.

Worth noting for this clone: Gene labels here are mouse ones. The read falls 4 residues short of the CDR3 end, and the missing part is taken from the germline J gene. The chain uses TRBV13-3 and TRBJ2-1; 8 positions match TRBD1. Germline CDR1 reads NNHDY; CDR2 reads SYVADS. This CDR3 is 14 amino acids long. The V and J ends lost 2 bases and 6 bases, in that order; junction bases with no gene match: 4. The DNA read from the CDR3 is TGTGCCAGCAGTGACAGGGGGCGCTTTGCT. Its translation: CASSDRGRFA. The whole CDR3 protein reads CASSDRGRFAEQFF.

This clone has more than one count but fewer than ten. Gene names denote mouse genes. The read comes to an end 4 residues before the CDR3 does, leaving the germline J gene to fill in the end. The chain couples TRBV19 to TRBJ2-7; TRBD2 agrees at 9 bases. CDR3 length equals 14 residues. Germline values: CDR1 FNHDT, CDR2 SITEND (reference sequence). The CDR3 DNA, read in part, is TGTGCCAGCAGTCCTCTGGGGGGGGCGTAT. Its translation: CASSPLGGAY. The whole CDR3 region reads CASSPLGGAYEQYF.

With regard to this clone: Genes here carry mouse names. Read data end 4 residues before the CDR3 end; the end is taken from the germline J gene. This chain uses TRBV5 with TRBJ2-3, with TRBD1 identical over 11 bases. Germline V gene lookup returns CDR1 LGHNA and CDR2 YNLKQL (reference sequence). This CDR3 region has 15 residues. CDR3 DNA (partial): TGTGCCAGCAGCCAAGGGACAGGGGGCGGAGAA. Its protein is CASSQGTGGGE. In full, the CDR3 reads CASSQGTGGGETLYF.

The sample holds a few counts of this clone. The listed genes are named as in mouse. The sequenced fragment ends 4 residues before the CDR3 boundary, so the rest is inferred from the germline J gene. The J gene is TRBJ1-1, the V gene TRBV3, with 8 positions matching TRBD1. The CDR3 length is 17 residues. V shed 0 bases, J shed 0 bases, and the junction held 6 bases outside the gene matches. The germline CDR1 and CDR2 sequences are SNHLY and FYNGKV (reference sequence). The CDR3 loop is CASSLATGTGSNTEVFF. The part of the CDR3 DNA that was read is TGTGCCAGCAGCTTAGCTACCGGGACAGGCTCAAACACA.

Comments on this clone: These gene names are mouse names. The read terminates 4 residues before the CDR3 end, so the remaining end is supplied by the germline J gene. V is TRBV13-1 and J is TRBJ2-2; TRBD1 is a possible D gene (6 bases). Germline V gives CDR1 NSHNY, CDR2 SYGAGN. The CDR3 has 16 residues. V shed 3 bases and J shed 0 bases, with 12 bases lying between them. The CDR3 bases that were read are TGTGCCAGCAGTGGTCGGGACACTACAAACACCGGG. Translation gives CASSGRDTTNTG. The CDR3, in full, reads CASSGRDTTNTGQLYF.

This clone has only a few counts. Gene names refer to mouse genes. The sequence runs out 4 residues before the end of the CDR3; the remainder is reconstructed from the germline J gene. The chain uses TRBV5 and TRBJ2-5, with TRBD1 as a possible D gene (6 bases). The length of the CDR3 is 14 residues. Germline CDR1 LGHNA, CDR2 YNLKQL (reference sequence). Partial CDR3 DNA: TGTGCCAGCAGCCAAGATTCAGGGGAGGAC. Translation: CASSQDSGED. In full, the CDR3 is CASSQDSGEDTQYF.

The sample holds a few counts of this clone. Gene names and germline match the mouse. The DNA ends 4 residues before the CDR3 does, and the rest of the CDR3 is filled in from the germline J gene. The chain joins TRBV13-1 to TRBJ2-2, with a tentative D call TRBD1 (6 bases). The CDR3 consists of 17 residues. Germline CDR1 is NSHNY and CDR2 is SYGAGN. V lost 2 bases and J 0 bases, leaving 14 bases between the germline ends. CDR3 amino acids: CASSEPSGTSNTGQLYF. The CDR3 bases that were read are TGTGCCAGCAGTGAGCCCTCCGGGACATCAAACACCGGG.

Of note for this clone: Germline and genes here are mouse. The observed sequence ends 4 residues before the CDR3 terminus, with the missing tail filled in from the germline J gene. The chain links TRBV1 to TRBJ1-2; TRBD1 agrees at 8 bases. V shed 0 bases and J 4 bases; nucleotides not matched to a gene: 4. Germline loops: CDR1 NSQYPW, CDR2 LRSPGD (reference sequence). The CDR3 consists of 15 residues. Partial CDR3 DNA: TGCACCTGCAGTGCAGATTGGACAGGGCCCTCC. It specifies CTCSADWTGPS. The entire CDR3 protein reads CTCSADWTGPSDYTF.

In regard to this clone: The germline and genes are mouse ones. Read coverage stops 4 residues before the CDR3 terminus; the germline J gene supplies the remainder. The chain recombines TRBV29 with TRBJ2-1, with 7 bases matching TRBD1. CDR3 size: 13 residues. Losses at the gene ends were 7 bases for V and 6 bases for J; bases not matched to a gene: 6. CDR1 and CDR2 (germline): MSHET, SYDVDS. CDR3 residues: CASISGTAAEQFF. The DNA read from the CDR3 is TGTGCTAGCATCTCCGGGACAGCTGCT.